This T cell receptor beta chain comes out of a study of shared T cell receptors in the human thymus. The CDR3 consists of 15 residues. With V trimmed by 5 bases and J by 6 bases, 6 bases remained unmatched. In germline, CDR1 is MNHEY, CDR2 SMNVEV (reference sequence). The table came from immunoSEQ multiplex PCR; TCRdb's copy has only in-frame clones and leaves some out. There are 630,000 or so clones in the sample; more than 70% occur only once, and about 0.0094% lies in the top ten. The same data also went into a second study, on human thymus T cells. That paper adds: During corrective heart surgery, resections were taken, and the thymus tissue came from them.

Material: thymocytes. This receptor was taken from a boy in the first two years of life with a congenital heart defect. The rearrangement uses TRBV27 and TRBJ2-3, with TRBD2 identical over 12 bases. The CDR3 spells CASSTRLAGEDTQYF. In DNA form, the CDR3 reads TGTGCCAGCAGTACCCGACTAGCGGGAGAGGATACGCAGTATTTT.